This section outlines one T cell receptor beta chain sequence together with its context. What it binds is not known. Germline trimming cut 5 bases from V and 7 bases from J; bases unmatched to any gene: 7. The CDR3 has 13 residues. CDR1 is SGHTA, CDR2 FQGNSA, per germline. Central memory, naive, regulatory and stem cell-like memory CD4+ cells were sorted by CD45RO/CCR7/CD25/CD127/CD95/CD27. This sample stems from a study of beta chain features in type 1 diabetes. Study summary: Across all samples, roughly 98,000,000 sorted cells were examined.

The study's findings and limits: The study found that naive, central memory and Treg TCRB repertoires appeared more similar in patients than in healthy donors. A pattern of fewer insertions and more deletions at VDJ junctions was seen in type 1 diabetes patients.

Expressed TCRB transcripts were sequenced, since all the RNA that had been isolated was reverse transcribed. Here immunoSEQ multiplex PCR was the method, and the copy in TCRdb shows in-frame clones only, minus some. The sample lists 300,000 to 350,000 clones, around 15% seen once, with 6.7% in the top ten. Sequenced: central memory CD4+ T cells from blood. V and J are TRBV7-2 and TRBJ1-1, with 7 positions matching TRBD1. The source is a man under 40 in good health. CDR3 bases: TGTGCCAGCAGCCTTGGGGACAGCAGTGAAGCTTTCTTT. Protein product: CASSLGDSSEAFF.